The 5 T cell receptor beta chains reported below all come from one sample, sequenced in a study of blood T cell repertoires in COVID-19 (dated by TCRdb to 2018 to 2020). The method behind the library was the immunoSEQ multiplex PCR assay. The clones in this table, taken by TCRdb from immuneACCESS, are in-frame only. Not every clone is retained; where verified, under half of the shortfall comes from an unresolved V gene, and the cause of the rest is unknown. The sample table lists 52,000 or so clones, about nine tenths of them with a count of one. The ten largest clones capture 28% of the sample. The sample comprised peripheral blood. These receptors were collected from a human donor in a cohort sampled during active COVID-19.

The chain has TRBV25-1 and TRBJ2-1; 7 bases map to TRBD1. J gave up 4 bases and V 3 bases, and 9 bases lay outside the gene matches. Per germline, CDR1 MGHDK and CDR2 SYGVNS. The CDR3 covers 16 residues. The CDR3 sequence: CASSDQRTGGYNEQFF. The DNA of the CDR3 is TGTGCCAGCAGTGATCAAAGGACAGGAGGATACAATGAGCAGTTCTTC.

The chain couples TRBV29-1 to TRBJ1-2, with D uncertain. Between the trimmed V and J ends, which lost 5 bases and 5 bases, there was a span of 18 bases. Germline-derived CDR1 and CDR2 are SQVTM and ANQGSEA. This CDR3 spans 14 amino acids. The CDR3 nucleotides are TGCAGCGTTACGGAGTTGCTGCCGGGGTATGGCTACACCTTC. Translation gives CSVTELLPGYGYTF.

This chain joins TRBV30 and TRBJ2-1, with TRBD2 matching over 9 bases. Germline assignment: CDR1 GTSNPN and CDR2 SVGIG (reference sequence). The CDR3 runs 17 residues. Losses at the gene ends were 5 bases for V and 0 bases for J; bases not matched to a gene: 11. The CDR3 bases are TGTGCCTGGGCCACTAGCGGGTTCGGTCGCTCCTACAATGAGCAGTTCTTC. This codes for CAWATSGFGRSYNEQFF.

This chain joins TRBV7-6 and TRBJ2-7; a weak D match, TRBD1 (6 bases). CDR1 and CDR2 from the germline V gene are SGHVS and FNYEAQ. Trimming cost V 5 bases and J 5 bases, with 16 bases left between them. The CDR3 is 14 amino acids. CDR3 amino acids: CASSQTGMKDEQYF. The CDR3 nucleotides read TGTGCCAGCAGCCAGACAGGAATGAAGGACGAGCAGTACTTC.

This rearrangement joins TRBV5-8 to TRBJ2-2; possible D gene TRBD1, 6 bases. Trimming pared 1 base from V and 3 bases from J, leaving 16 bases between. The CDR3 is 17 residues long. Germline lookup yields CDR1 SGHTS and CDR2 YDEGEE. The CDR3 coding sequence is TGTGCCAGCAGCTTGTTGTACGAGACAGGACACACCGGGGAGCTGTTTTTT. It encodes CASSLLYETGHTGELFF. The whole variable domain, filled in from reference TRBV5-8 and TRBJ2-2, reads EAGVTQSPTHLIKTRGQQATLRCSPISGHTSVYWYQQALGLGLQFLLWYDEGEERNRGNFPPRFSGRQFPNYSSELNVNALELEDSALYLCASSLLYETGHTGELFFGEGSRLTVL.